A single sample gave rise to the 14 T cell receptor beta chains below, sequenced in a study of blood T cell repertoires in COVID-19. Repertoires were generated with immunoSEQ multiplex PCR, while TCRdb's copy carries only in-frame clones and drops some. This sample carries about 220,000 clones, 80% to 85% of them seen once, and the ten largest clones take roughly 2.3%. The material sequenced was peripheral blood. The source of these receptors is a woman in her fifties or sixties with acute or convalescent COVID-19.

The CDR3 reads CASSYTLTAEAFF. CDR3 nucleotide sequence: TGTGCCAGCAGTTATACCCTAACCGCTGAAGCTTTCTTT. V gene TRBV6-5 combines with J gene TRBJ1-1; D gene ambiguous. Germline CDR1 MNHEY, CDR2 SVGAGI. CDR3 length equals 13 residues. V lost 3 bases, J lost 6 bases, and 11 bases lay in between.

This rearrangement joins TRBV9 to TRBJ2-2; D possibly corresponds to TRBD2 (5 bases). This CDR3 is 14 amino acids long. Trimming removed 0 bases at V and 6 bases at J, with 9 bases between. The germline V gene encodes CDR1 SGDLS and CDR2 YYNGEE. This chain's CDR3 is CASSVGGSPGELFF. CDR3 in DNA: TGTGCCAGCAGCGTAGGAGGGTCTCCCGGGGAGCTGTTTTTT.

V is TRBV19 and J is TRBJ2-3, with 8 positions matching TRBD1. The CDR3 consists of 15 residues. Germline trimming cut 7 bases from V and 5 bases from J; bases unmatched to any gene: 11. Germline V gene sequence: CDR1 LNHDA, CDR2 SQIVND (reference sequence). The CDR3 DNA reads TGTGCCAGTAAGGACAGGGCGTTGACCGGAGATACGCAGTATTTT. This gives the protein CASKDRALTGDTQYF.

The genes are TRBV5-5 and TRBJ2-5, with 9 positions matching TRBD1. The CDR3 covers 15 residues. The germline V gene has CDR1 SGHKS and CDR2 YYEKEE (reference sequence). J gave up 2 bases and V 5 bases, and 7 bases lay outside the gene matches. The CDR3 sequence: CASRGGTGNQETQYF. CDR3 DNA sequence: TGTGCCAGCAGGGGGGGGACAGGGAATCAAGAGACCCAGTACTTC. Full variable domain (outside the CDR3, taken from reference TRBV5-5 and TRBJ2-5): DAGVTQSPTHLIKTRGQQVTLRCSPISGHKSVSWYQQVLGQGPQFIFQYYEKEERGRGNFPDRFSARQFPNYSSELNVNALLLGDSALYLCASRGGTGNQETQYFGPGTRLLVL.

The CDR3 reads CSASPTGFDGYTF. The CDR3 coding sequence is TGCAGTGCTAGTCCTACAGGGTTCGATGGCTACACCTTC. The gene calls are TRBV20-1 and TRBJ1-2; D is perhaps TRBD1 (6 bases). CDR1 is DFQATT, CDR2 SNEGSKA, per germline (reference sequence). The CDR3 contains 13 residues. The V end lost 3 bases, the J end lost 6 bases, and 14 bases lay between the germline ends.

The chain is built from TRBV19 and TRBJ2-1; 9 nucleotides align to TRBD1. The germline V gene has CDR1 LNHDA and CDR2 SQIVND (reference sequence). This CDR3 region has 14 residues. V gave up 5 bases and J gave up 12 bases; unmatched junction bases: 11. The CDR3 sequence is CASSPPGQGYAQFF. CDR3 nucleotides: TGTGCCAGTAGTCCCCCGGGACAGGGTTACGCGCAGTTCTTC.

The chain has TRBV27 and TRBJ2-2; D remains ambiguous. Germline CDR1 is MNHEY and CDR2 is SMNVEV (reference sequence). CDR3 size: 12 residues. Between the trimmed V and J ends, which lost 8 bases and 6 bases, there was a span of 10 bases. The CDR3 sequence is CASGFRAGELFF. The CDR3 DNA reads as TGTGCCAGCGGGTTCCGGGCCGGGGAGCTGTTTTTT.

The gene calls are TRBV4-1 and TRBJ2-1, with 7 bases aligning to TRBD2. Germline loops: CDR1 MGHRA, CDR2 YSYEKL. CDR3 length: 17 residues. V lost 2 bases, J lost 6 bases, and 13 bases stayed unmatched. Written as DNA, the CDR3 is TGCGCCAGCAGCCAACCCTTCAGCGGGGCGGTCGGCAATGAGCAGTTCTTC. Translated, it gives CASSQPFSGAVGNEQFF.

V usage is TRBV7-2 and J usage is TRBJ1-3, with no clear D. Per the germline V gene, CDR1 is SGHTA and CDR2 is FQGNSA. There are 14 residues in the CDR3. V lost 1 base, J lost 3 bases, and 7 bases lay in between. In nucleotides, the CDR3 is TGTGCCAGCAGCTTAGTTGGCAGTGGAAACACCATATATTTT. As protein: CASSLVGSGNTIYF.

The chain recombines TRBV19 with TRBJ2-1; D possibly corresponds to TRBD1 (6 bases). Trimming cost V 4 bases and J 4 bases, with 14 bases left between them. Germline-derived CDR1 and CDR2 are LNHDA and SQIVND (reference sequence). The CDR3 has 15 residues. In DNA form, the CDR3 reads TGTGCCAGTAGTAACCACAGGGACGAGTACAATGAGCAGTTCTTC. This encodes CASSNHRDEYNEQFF. Full variable domain (remainder filled in from reference TRBV19 and TRBJ2-1): DGGITQSPKYLFRKEGQNVTLSCEQNLNHDAMYWYRQDPGQGLRLIYYSQIVNDFQKGDIAEGYSVSREKKESFPLTVTSAQKNPTAFYLCASSNHRDEYNEQFFGPGTRLTVL.

V and J are TRBV7-8 and TRBJ1-1; D perhaps matches TRBD1 (5 bases). Germline lookup yields CDR1 SGHVS and CDR2 FQNEAQ. The CDR3 has 15 residues. Trimming stripped 1 base from V and 7 bases from J, with 16 bases between. CDR3 DNA: TGTGCCAGCAGCTTAGAAGGAGGGACCACCGGTGAAGCTTTCTTT. This gives the protein CASSLEGGTTGEAFF.

The V and J genes are TRBV9 and TRBJ1-4; TRBD1 matches at 8 bases. Germline CDR1 and CDR2: SGDLS and YYNGEE. The V and J ends lost 4 bases and 7 bases, in that order; junction bases with no gene match: 6. The CDR3 has 14 residues. The CDR3 coding sequence is TGTGCCAGCAGCCCCGGGACAGGACGTGAAAAACTGTTTTTT. This encodes CASSPGTGREKLFF. Using reference TRBV9 and TRBJ1-4 for the parts outside the CDR3, the full variable domain is DSGVTQTPKHLITATGQRVTLRCSPRSGDLSVYWYQQSLDQGLQFLIQYYNGEERAKGNILERFSAQQFPDLHSELNLSSLELGDSALYFCASSPGTGREKLFFGSGTQLSVL.

This clone was seen only a few times. The CDR3 region is CASSQALAGGSMTGELFF. The CDR3 bases are TGCGCCAGCAGCCAAGCGCTAGCGGGGGGGTCAATGACCGGGGAGCTGTTTTTT. The gene calls are TRBV4-3 and TRBJ2-2; 12 nucleotides align to TRBD2. Germline V lookup: CDR1 LGHNA, CDR2 YSLEER. This CDR3 has 18 amino acids. With 1 base clipped from V and 5 bases from J, the junction kept 8 bases outside the gene matches.

The chain joins TRBV7-2 to TRBJ1-4; D is possibly TRBD1 (5 bases). The V end lost 1 base, the J end lost 7 bases, and 13 bases lay between the germline ends. The CDR3 length is 15 residues. The germline V gene encodes CDR1 SGHTA and CDR2 FQGNSA. In DNA, the CDR3 is TGTGCCAGCAGCTTAGGGCTCTGGGGCAGTGAAAAACTGTTTTTT. As protein: CASSLGLWGSEKLFF.